The source of this T cell receptor (beta chain) is a study of spatial heterogeneity in lung cancer. Study-wide context: Detected sequences consistently included more beta-chain ones than alpha-chain ones. Findings and limits, study-wide: Counts for ubiquitous and regional expanded TCRs went along with ubiquitous and regional nonsynonymous mutations, respectively. Mutation counts in tumors were tracked by counts of expanded intratumoral alpha and beta TCRs.

The CDR3 runs to 11 residues. CDR1 and CDR2 (germline): MDHEN, SYDVKM. V was shortened by 5 bases and J by 12 bases, with 13 bases between the two germline ends. This clonotype was observed at least ten times. Its antigen is not identified. From the 5' RACE reads, TCRdb called clonotypes with MiXCR, one entry per CDR3 protein. This sample carries approximately 11,000 distinct CDR3 sequences, 5.1% of them seen once, and the ten largest clones take roughly 12%. Time point reported: sample taken at primary tumor resection. No cell sorting; template was whole RNA from tumor, lung tissue or PBMC. The receptor was isolated from a male donor with early-stage non-small cell lung cancer. This sample comprised lung tumor tissue, obtained at surgery. This chain links TRBV28 with TRBJ2-5; TRBD1 is a possible D gene (6 bases). This CDR3 is CASSGTRVEYF. CDR3 DNA sequence: TGTGCCAGCAGTGGGACACGGGTCGAGTACTTC. Supplemented by reference TRBV28 and TRBJ2-5, the full variable domain reads DVKVTQSSRYLVKRTGEKVFLECVQDMDHENMFWYRQDPGLGLRLIYFSYDVKMKEKGDIPEGYSVSREKKERFSLILESASTNQTSMYLCASSGTRVEYFGPGTRLLVL.